These T cell receptor beta chains were read from a single sample in a study of cytomegalovirus exposure and HLA in healthy donors. Here immunoSEQ multiplex PCR was the method, and the copy in TCRdb shows in-frame clones only, minus some. The sample shows about 60,000 clones, around 80% of them seen only once. The sequenced sample was PBMCs. These receptors all stem from a woman aged 25-40 years in good health and CMV-seronegative. The CDR3 runs from the conserved cysteine through the conserved F or W. Each record gives: D gene, V gene, J gene, CDR3 DNA, CDR3 protein. The D gene is left open where the match is weak.

D: TRBD2
V: TRBV2
J: TRBJ2-7
DNA: TGTGCCAGCAGTGAAGAGAGCGGGATTTCCTACGAGCAGTACTTC
CDR3: CASSEESGISYEQYF

D: .
V: TRBV29-1
J: TRBJ1-3
DNA: TGCAGCGTTATGCGGGGGTCTGGAAACACCATATATTTT
CDR3: CSVMRGSGNTIYF

D: TRBD1
V: TRBV6-6
J: TRBJ1-1
DNA: TGTGCCAGCAGTCAGACCCGGGACAGGGGCTGGACTGAAGCTTTCTTT
CDR3: CASSQTRDRGWTEAFF

D: .
V: TRBV7-2
J: TRBJ2-5
DNA: TGTGCCAGCAGCTTCAAGGGGGTGGAGACCCAGTACTTC
CDR3: CASSFKGVETQYF

D: .
V: TRBV30
J: TRBJ2-5
DNA: TGTGCCTGGACTCCAGCAGGGGCTTGGGAAGAGACCCAGTACTTC
CDR3: CAWTPAGAWEETQYF

D: .
V: TRBV30
J: TRBJ1-1
DNA: TGTGCCTGGAGTAAAGCGGATTTACGCACTGAAGCTTTCTTT
CDR3: CAWSKADLRTEAFF

D: .
V: TRBV9
J: TRBJ1-2
DNA: TGTGCCAGCAGCGCGGACTCGAAAGGAGCTAACTATGGCTACACCTTC
CDR3: CASSADSKGANYGYTF

D: TRBD2
V: TRBV19
J: TRBJ2-1
DNA: TGTGCCAGTACCCTTAGCGGGAGGGGAGACAATGAGCAGTTCTTC
CDR3: CASTLSGRGDNEQFF

D: TRBD1
V: TRBV5-6
J: TRBJ1-4
DNA: TGTGCCAGCAGCTTCGGACAGGGGGCAACTAATGAAAAACTGTTTTTT
CDR3: CASSFGQGATNEKLFF

D: TRBD1
V: TRBV6-5
J: TRBJ1-2
DNA: TGTGCCAGCAGTTACCCGTCACAGGGGGGCTATGGCTACACCTTC
CDR3: CASSYPSQGGYGYTF

D: TRBD1
V: TRBV30
J: TRBJ1-1
DNA: TGTGCCTGGAGGGGCACCGCAGGGGGAGCTTTCTTT
CDR3: CAWRGTAGGAFF

D: TRBD2
V: TRBV2
J: TRBJ2-3
DNA: TGTGCCAGCACTGGGACCGGGGGGACCCCTGATACGCAGTATTTT
CDR3: CASTGTGGTPDTQYF

D: .
V: TRBV11-2
J: TRBJ1-2
DNA: TGTGCCAGCAGCTTAGAGGGAGTTGCCTTTGACTATGGCTACACCTTC
CDR3: CASSLEGVAFDYGYTF

D: TRBD2
V: TRBV7-2
J: TRBJ2-1
DNA: TGTGCCAGCAGCTCGGGACTAGCGGGAGGGCTGGATGAGCAGTTCTTC
CDR3: CASSSGLAGGLDEQFF

D: .
V: TRBV21-1
J: TRBJ2-1
DNA: TGTGCCAGCAGCCCCAGGACTAGGAGGTACAATGAGCAGTTCTTC
CDR3: CASSPRTRRYNEQFF